The 31 T cell receptor beta chains given below trace back to one sample, sequenced in a study of technical replicates of blood from a few donors. The protocol was immunoSEQ multiplex PCR, while the TCRdb copy is restricted to in-frame clones and leaves out a portion. The repertoire holds about 82,000 clones, with roughly 95% as singletons. The sequencing sample was made of T cells isolated from PBMCs. The source of these receptors is a human donor in good health.

The chain couples TRBV19 to TRBJ1-1; D perhaps matches TRBD1 (5 bases). Germline CDR1 reads LNHDA; CDR2 reads SQIVND (reference sequence). Trimming took off 5 bases at V and 8 bases at J, with 12 bases between the two ends. The CDR3 length is 12 residues. CDR3 sequence: CASSWGLDEAFF. Written as DNA, the CDR3 is TGTGCCAGTAGTTGGGGACTTGACGAAGCTTTCTTT.

The chain combines TRBV5-1 with TRBJ2-7; D unresolved. The CDR3 is 16 amino acids. CDR1 and CDR2 from the germline V gene are SGHRS and YFSETQ. The V end lost 1 base, the J end lost 2 bases, and 16 bases lay between the germline ends. Here the CDR3 DNA reads TGCGCCAGCAGCTTGTTACAGCTCATGCCGACCTACGAGCAGTACTTC. Amino acids: CASSLLQLMPTYEQYF.

The rearrangement uses TRBV19 and TRBJ2-1; 11 bases are shared with TRBD2. V gave up 3 bases and J gave up 9 bases; unmatched junction bases: 7. This CDR3 comprises 15 residues. Germline V gives CDR1 LNHDA, CDR2 SQIVND (reference sequence). DNA for the CDR3: TGTGCCAGTAGTATTTCAGGACTAGCGGGTGGTGAGCAGTTCTTC. Amino acids: CASSISGLAGGEQFF.

The chain is built from TRBV5-6 and TRBJ2-1; TRBD2 matches at 7 bases. V dropped 3 bases and J dropped 5; count of bases not matched to a gene: 11. Germline V gene sequence: CDR1 SGHDT, CDR2 YYEEEE. The CDR3 is made up of 16 amino acids. For the CDR3, the DNA is TGTGCCAGCAGCTCACAACTAGCGCCGTCTGACAATGAGCAGTTCTTC. Amino acids: CASSSQLAPSDNEQFF.

The J gene is TRBJ2-3, the V gene TRBV6-1; D gene ambiguous. Germline values: CDR1 MNHNS, CDR2 SASEGT. V was cut by 5 bases and J by 4 bases, with 7 bases left in between. The CDR3 loop spans 12 amino acids. This chain's CDR3 is CASSNSADTQYF. The CDR3 DNA is TGTGCCAGCAGTAATTCTGCAGATACGCAGTATTTT.

The chain carries TRBV6-5 and TRBJ2-3; 7 bases align to TRBD2. The CDR3 loop spans 14 amino acids. The ends lost 2 bases at V and 7 bases at J; junction bases unmatched: 6. Germline V lookup: CDR1 MNHEY, CDR2 SVGAGI. The CDR3 loop reads CASSYGMRENTQYF. CDR3 sequence (DNA): TGTGCCAGCAGTTACGGCATGCGGGAGAATACGCAGTATTTT.

The chain joins TRBV6-5 to TRBJ2-5, with a tentative D call TRBD2 (7 bases). Trimming took off 4 bases at V and 2 bases at J, with 17 bases between the two ends. This CDR3 has 16 residues. Per germline, CDR1 MNHEY and CDR2 SVGAGI. The CDR3 spells CASSFSQGLYQETQYF. The CDR3 DNA sequence: TGTGCCAGCAGTTTCTCACAGGGACTATATCAAGAGACCCAGTACTTC.

J is TRBJ2-3 and V is TRBV7-6; possible D gene TRBD1, 6 bases. The CDR3 length is 17 residues. V was cut by 2 bases and J by 4 bases, with 19 bases left in between. Per germline, CDR1 SGHVS and CDR2 FNYEAQ. CDR3 region: CASSLRWGQATADTQYF. CDR3 DNA: TGTGCCAGCAGCTTAAGATGGGGGCAGGCAACCGCAGATACGCAGTATTTT.

This sequence joins TRBV30 and TRBJ2-7; 7 positions match TRBD1. The trim removed 2 bases at V and 2 bases at J, leaving 6 bases unmatched. The CDR3 totals 14 residues. Per the germline V gene, CDR1 is GTSNPN and CDR2 is SVGIG (reference sequence). The chain's CDR3 is CAWSRTGSAYEQYF. The DNA of the CDR3 is TGTGCCTGGAGTAGGACAGGTTCCGCCTACGAGCAGTACTTC.

This chain uses TRBV6-5 with TRBJ2-7; 12 bases map to TRBD1. Germline-derived CDR1 and CDR2 are MNHEY and SVGAGI. Trimming took 4 bases from V and 4 from J; bases not matched to a gene: 8. There are 16 residues in the CDR3. In DNA form, the CDR3 reads TGTGCCAGCAGTTTTAACCGGGACAGGGGGCAATACGAGCAGTACTTC. Its protein product is CASSFNRDRGQYEQYF.

The rearrangement joins TRBV27 to TRBJ2-1, with D possibly being TRBD2 (6 bases). V lost 2 bases and J 3 bases, leaving 17 bases between the germline ends. The V gene's germline CDR1 is MNHEY and CDR2 SMNVEV (reference sequence). The CDR3 consists of 17 residues. The CDR3 region is CASSLIRPGALYNEQFF. DNA for the CDR3: TGTGCCAGCAGTTTAATTCGTCCGGGAGCCCTCTACAATGAGCAGTTCTTC.

The chain is built from TRBV5-4 and TRBJ2-7, with D perhaps TRBD2 (6 bases). Trimming shortened V by 2 bases and J by 3 bases, and 12 bases separated the two germline ends. CDR1 SGHNT and CDR2 YYREEE come from the germline V gene (reference sequence). The CDR3 sequence is 14 residues long. The CDR3 spells CASSFRGRGYEQYF. In nucleotides, the CDR3 is TGTGCCAGCAGCTTTCGGGGGAGAGGCTACGAGCAGTACTTC.

The rearrangement joins TRBV6-5 to TRBJ1-2, with 7 bases lining up with TRBD1. V gave up 4 bases and J gave up 7 bases; unmatched junction bases: 3. The germline gives CDR1 MNHEY, CDR2 SVGAGI. The CDR3 is 12 amino acids. The CDR3 protein is CASSSTGVGYTF. The DNA of the CDR3 is TGTGCCAGCAGTTCAACAGGGGTTGGCTACACCTTC.

For the CDR3, the DNA is TGCGCCAGCAGCCAAGAGACAGGGTTGAGCACTGAAGCTTTCTTT. It is translated as CASSQETGLSTEAFF. This chain links TRBV4-3 with TRBJ1-1; 7 nucleotides match TRBD1. Germline-derived CDR1 and CDR2 are LGHNA and YSLEER. The J segment lost 4 bases and the V segment lost 0 bases, leaving 5 bases of the junction unmatched. The CDR3 length is 15 residues.

The J gene is TRBJ2-5, the V gene TRBV28; TRBD1 aligns across 10 bases. This CDR3 contains 16 residues. Trimming at V came to 2 bases and at J to 0 bases, leaving 3 bases not matched to a gene. Germline CDR1 reads MDHEN; CDR2 reads SYDVKM. The CDR3, as DNA: TGTGCCAGCAGTTTAGGGACAGGGGATTACCAAGAGACCCAGTACTTC. Translation: CASSLGTGDYQETQYF.

The chain has TRBV19 and TRBJ1-1; 7 bases fit TRBD1. CDR1 and CDR2 (germline): LNHDA, SQIVND (reference sequence). V shed 5 bases and J 5 bases; nucleotides not matched to a gene: 8. This CDR3 comprises 14 residues. The CDR3 is CASSETGYGTEAFF. CDR3 DNA sequence: TGTGCCAGTAGTGAGACAGGGTATGGAACTGAAGCTTTCTTT.

The rearrangement joins TRBV27 to TRBJ1-2; 8 nucleotides line up with TRBD1. The germline gives CDR1 MNHEY, CDR2 SMNVEV (reference sequence). CDR3 length: 16 residues. V shed 1 base, J shed 8 bases, and the junction held 12 bases outside the gene matches. The CDR3 here is CASSLLQGAYSGGYTF. DNA of the CDR3: TGTGCCAGCAGTTTATTGCAGGGGGCTTACTCTGGCGGCTACACCTTC.

V is TRBV7-3 and J is TRBJ2-2; 11 bases align to TRBD2. V lost 5 bases to trimming and J lost 5 bases; unmatched junction nucleotides: 7. From germline, CDR1 is SGHTA and CDR2 FQGTGA. CDR3 size: 16 residues. The CDR3 reads CASSGGLAGGTGELFF. The CDR3 DNA sequence: TGTGCCAGCAGCGGTGGACTAGCGGGCGGGACCGGGGAGCTGTTTTTT.

CDR3 residues: CASSYSWPAVYEQYF. DNA of the CDR3: TGTGCCAGCAGTTACTCCTGGCCCGCAGTCTACGAGCAGTACTTC. The chain is built from TRBV6-5 and TRBJ2-7; no firm D call. This CDR3 has 15 amino acids. In germline, CDR1 is MNHEY, CDR2 SVGAGI. The V gene lost 0 bases and the J gene lost 3 bases, with 12 bases spanning the gap.

The chain employs TRBV25-1 and TRBJ1-4; unclear D gene. CDR1 and CDR2 (germline): MGHDK, SYGVNS. CDR3 length: 13 residues. The V gene lost 8 bases and the J gene lost 4 bases, with 11 bases spanning the gap. CDR3 sequence: CASRGLINEKLFF. The CDR3 DNA reads TGTGCCAGCCGCGGACTGATTAATGAAAAACTGTTTTTT.

This clone was seen more than once but under ten times. The V call is TRBV27, the J call TRBJ2-2; D is unclear. The CDR3 loop spans 13 amino acids. Trimming took 5 bases from V and 2 from J, leaving 6 bases between them. The germline gives CDR1 MNHEY, CDR2 SMNVEV (reference sequence). In DNA, the CDR3 is TGTGCCAGCAGTGTTAGTAACACCGGGGAGCTGTTTTTT. The encoded protein is CASSVSNTGELFF.

The chain links TRBV11-2 to TRBJ2-3, with D tentatively TRBD2 (6 bases). This CDR3 has 13 amino acids. CDR1 and CDR2 from the germline V gene are SGHAT and FQNNGV. V dropped 7 bases and J dropped 6 bases, with 14 bases sitting between them. In DNA form, the CDR3 reads TGTGCCAGCACTCATAGCGGTTCGGATACGCAGTATTTT. Translating gives CASTHSGSDTQYF.

The table lists this clone with a few counts. The gene calls are TRBV7-9 and TRBJ2-7; D unclear. The germline V gene has CDR1 SEHNR and CDR2 FQNEAQ (reference sequence). This CDR3 contains 13 residues. Trimming removed 5 bases at V and 2 bases at J, with 10 bases between. Written as DNA, the CDR3 is TGTGCCAGCAGCCCCGACACCGCCTACGAGCAGTACTTC. Translating it yields CASSPDTAYEQYF.

J is TRBJ2-7 and V is TRBV4-3, with 8 bases fitting TRBD1. There are 14 residues in the CDR3. Trimming took 5 bases from V and 3 from J; bases not matched to a gene: 6. Per the germline V gene, CDR1 is LGHNA and CDR2 is YSLEER. Here the CDR3 DNA reads TGCGCCAGCAGCATCGGGACAGGTGACTACGAGCAGTACTTC. Translation: CASSIGTGDYEQYF.

The rearrangement links TRBV7-2 to TRBJ2-3; 7 positions agree with TRBD2. Germline CDR1 and CDR2: SGHTA and FQGNSA. The CDR3 spans 14 residues. Trimming took 2 bases from V and 1 from J; bases not matched to a gene: 0. CDR3 sequence (DNA): TGTGCCAGCAGCTTAACTAGCGGCACAGATACGCAGTATTTT. Its protein is CASSLTSGTDTQYF.

This clone occurred once. The J gene is TRBJ2-3, the V gene TRBV15, with 7 bases matching TRBD1. J gave up 1 base and V 5 bases, and 6 bases lay outside the gene matches. The CDR3 is made up of 15 amino acids. Looked up from germline, CDR1 is LNHNV and CDR2 is YYDKDF (reference sequence). The chain's CDR3 is CATSGRQGGTDTQYF. The CDR3 bases are TGTGCCACCAGCGGCCGACAGGGCGGCACAGATACGCAGTATTTT.

This chain uses TRBV21-1 with TRBJ2-7; the D segment call TRBD1 is taken from the table without a DNA check. TRBV21-1 is a known pseudogene. The CDR3 consists of 12 residues. The CDR3 spells CASSRGHAEQYF. CDR3 sequence (DNA): TGTGCCAGCAGCAGGGGACATGCCGAGCAGTACTTC.

The V and J genes are TRBV27 and TRBJ2-3, with D possibly matching TRBD1 (5 bases). Trimming left V 3 bases short and J 6 bases short, with 10 bases between. The CDR3 totals 13 residues. Germline V gene lookup returns CDR1 MNHEY and CDR2 SMNVEV (reference sequence). As DNA, the CDR3 is TGTGCCAGCAGTTTGGGGCCCGTGGATACGCAGTATTTT. It codes for CASSLGPVDTQYF.

This chain joins TRBV7-9 and TRBJ1-2, with a tentative D call TRBD1 (5 bases). CDR3 length: 14 amino acids. The germline gives CDR1 SEHNR, CDR2 FQNEAQ (reference sequence). Trimming shortened V by 6 bases and J by 4 bases, and 15 bases separated the two germline ends. As DNA, the CDR3 is TGTGCCAGCAGTGAGACGGACAACATCTATGGCTACACCTTC. Amino acid sequence: CASSETDNIYGYTF.

CDR3 loop: CASSYYRDNSYEQYF. For the CDR3, the DNA is TGTGCCAGCAGTTATTACCGGGACAACTCCTACGAGCAGTACTTC. The rearrangement links TRBV6-5 to TRBJ2-7, with D tentatively TRBD1 (6 bases). Trimming stripped 3 bases from V and 0 bases from J, with 12 bases between. The germline CDR1 and CDR2 sequences are MNHEY and SVGAGI. This CDR3 spans 15 amino acids.

The chain combines TRBV25-1 with TRBJ2-7; D possibly corresponds to TRBD1 (5 bases). CDR3 length equals 14 residues. Germline V gene data show CDR1 as MGHDK and CDR2 as SYGVNS. V gave up 8 bases and J gave up 2 bases, with 16 bases separating them. The CDR3 DNA reads TGTGCCAGCGAGTATTCCAGCAGGGCCTACGAGCAGTACTTC. Translating gives CASEYSSRAYEQYF.